The next 18 T cell receptor beta chains were all read from a single sample in a study of CD8 T cells in Susac syndrome. Reverse transcription used 0.5 to 1 ug RNA and random hexamers. MiXCR, run by TCRdb on the immunoSEQ multiplex PCR reads, gives a single entry per CDR3 protein. The repertoire holds 400,000 to 550,000 distinct CDR3 sequences, with around 85% as singletons. The sequencing sample was made of CD8+ T cells from PBMCs. These receptors came from a human donor with multiple sclerosis.

Notes on this clonotype: Sequence at one end of the junction differs from germline and may be a read error. The rearrangement uses TRBV4-1 and TRBJ2-1; D ambiguous. Germline CDR1 MGHRA, CDR2 YSYEKL. The CDR3 sequence is 12 residues long. CDR3: CASSQGLNEQLF. CDR3 nucleotide sequence: TGCGCCAGCAGCCAAGGGTTGAATGAGCAGCTCTTC.

The gene calls are TRBV15 and TRBJ1-2, with D hard to call. There are 14 residues in the CDR3. Germline assignment: CDR1 LNHNV and CDR2 YYDKDF (reference sequence). V was shortened by 1 base and J by 0 bases, with 6 bases between the two germline ends. The CDR3 nucleotides are TGTGCCACCAGCAGAGTCGCCGCTAACTATGGCTACACCTTC. Residues: CATSRVAANYGYTF.

The chain uses TRBV7-6 and TRBJ2-1; D possibly corresponds to TRBD1 (6 bases). With 5 bases removed from V and 0 bases from J, the gap between germline ends came to 11 bases. The CDR3 is made up of 15 amino acids. The germline V gene has CDR1 SGHVS and CDR2 FNYEAQ. For the CDR3, the DNA is TGTGCCAGCAGCGCAGAAGGGGGCTCCTACAATGAGCAGTTCTTC. It yields the protein CASSAEGGSYNEQFF. The full variable domain, in which reference TRBV7-6 and TRBJ2-1 provide the parts outside the CDR3, is GAGVSQSPRYKVTKRGQDVALRCDPISGHVSLYWYRQALGQGPEFLTYFNYEAQQDKSGLPNDRFSAERPEGSISTLTIQRTEQRDSAMYRCASSAEGGSYNEQFFGPGTRLTVL.

V and J are TRBV28 and TRBJ1-5; the match to TRBD1 covers 7 bases. Germline values: CDR1 MDHEN, CDR2 SYDVKM. J lost 1 base, V lost 6 bases, and 3 bases had no gene match. The CDR3 loop spans 14 amino acids. The CDR3 sequence: CASSDRVSNQPQHF. The CDR3 DNA sequence: TGTGCCAGCAGCGACAGGGTGAGCAATCAGCCCCAGCATTTT.

The rearrangement links TRBV6-5 to TRBJ2-7; a weak D match, TRBD2 (5 bases). The CDR3 has 16 residues. The ends were cut back, 0 bases at V and 3 bases at J, with 15 bases in the middle. The germline V gene encodes CDR1 MNHEY and CDR2 SVGAGI. CDR3: CASSYSKAVRSYEQYF. In DNA, the CDR3 is TGTGCCAGCAGTTACTCTAAAGCGGTCAGAAGCTACGAGCAGTACTTC.

This clonotype appeared a single time. V usage is TRBV30 and J usage is TRBJ1-1; D perhaps matches TRBD1 (5 bases). This CDR3 has 13 residues. Germline V lookup: CDR1 GTSNPN, CDR2 SVGIG (reference sequence). Trimming removed 0 bases at V and 8 bases at J, with 13 bases between. This chain's CDR3 is CAWSVARAGEAFF. CDR3 sequence (DNA): TGTGCCTGGAGTGTAGCCAGGGCGGGAGAAGCTTTCTTT.

This rearrangement joins TRBV13 to TRBJ1-6, with D possibly matching TRBD1 (5 bases). CDR3 length equals 14 residues. The germline CDR1 and CDR2 sequences are PRHDT and FYEKMQ (reference sequence). V was clipped by 5 bases and J by 10 bases, with 15 bases between them. The CDR3 DNA follows: TGTGCCAGCAGCCGCGACGGGGGTATATCACCCCTCCACTTT. Translation gives CASSRDGGISPLHF.

The V and J genes are TRBV15 and TRBJ2-1, with D possibly being TRBD2 (6 bases). Trimming cost V 8 bases and J 7 bases, with 18 bases left between them. The CDR3 spans 14 residues. Germline V gene data show CDR1 as LNHNV and CDR2 as YYDKDF (reference sequence). CDR3 sequence reads: CATRGTPRVNEQFF. The CDR3 DNA follows: TGTGCCACCCGGGGGACCCCTCGAGTTAATGAGCAGTTCTTC.

The chain uses TRBV5-1 and TRBJ1-1; 10 bases agree with TRBD1. V lost 4 bases, J lost 10 bases, and 7 bases stayed unmatched. CDR1 and CDR2 from the germline V gene are SGHRS and YFSETQ. The CDR3 has 13 residues. The CDR3 spells CASSPWTGGLAFF. Written as DNA, the CDR3 is TGCGCCAGCAGCCCATGGACAGGGGGTTTAGCTTTCTTT.

The chain uses TRBV12-5 and TRBJ2-5; a weak D match, TRBD2 (6 bases). The germline V gene encodes CDR1 LGHNT and CDR2 FRNRAP. The CDR3 runs 13 residues. Trimming removed 0 bases from V and 7 bases from J, with 9 bases in between. CDR3 DNA: TGTGCTAGTGGTTTGGTGAGGAGGGTGACCCAGTACTTC. Protein product: CASGLVRRVTQYF.

The rearrangement uses TRBV9 and TRBJ2-3; the D is unclear. The CDR3 loop spans 15 amino acids. The germline V gene encodes CDR1 SGDLS and CDR2 YYNGEE. The ends were cut back, 0 bases at V and 2 bases at J, with 10 bases in the middle. CDR3 residues: CASSVEAVDTDTQYF. For the CDR3, the DNA is TGTGCCAGCAGCGTAGAGGCCGTAGACACAGATACGCAGTATTTT.

This chain links TRBV7-8 with TRBJ2-3, with D uncertain. V lost 1 base to trimming and J lost 2 bases, with 13 bases between them. Germline V gene sequence: CDR1 SGHVS, CDR2 FQNEAQ. The length of the CDR3 is 16 residues. CDR3 amino acids: CASSLEAVPVTDTQYF. The CDR3 DNA reads TGTGCCAGCAGCTTAGAAGCTGTTCCAGTCACAGATACGCAGTATTTT.

The chain uses TRBV2 and TRBJ1-2; no clear D. Trimming left V 4 bases short and J 6 bases short, with 9 bases between. The V gene's germline CDR1 is SNHLY and CDR2 FYNNEI. The CDR3 length is 12 residues. The CDR3 DNA sequence: TGTGCCAGCAGTGCGACCGACCATGGCTACACCTTC. It encodes CASSATDHGYTF.

The CDR3 nucleotides read TGCGCCAGCAGCGCCGGGACAGGGGTCCACGAGCAGTACTTC. It encodes CASSAGTGVHEQYF. The chain employs TRBV5-1 and TRBJ2-7; 10 nucleotides match TRBD1. Germline V gene sequence: CDR1 SGHRS, CDR2 YFSETQ. V was pared by 4 bases and J by 5 bases, with 6 bases of the junction left unmatched. The CDR3 spans 14 residues. Based on the CDR3 plus reference TRBV5-1 and TRBJ2-7, the full variable domain is KAGVTQTPRYLIKTRGQQVTLSCSPISGHRSVSWYQQTPGQGLQFLFEYFSETQRNKGNFPGRFSGRQFSNSRSEMNVSTLELGDSALYLCASSAGTGVHEQYFGPGTRLTVT.

The chain is built from TRBV5-5 and TRBJ2-7; TRBD1 agrees at 7 bases. The germline V gene has CDR1 SGHKS and CDR2 YYEKEE (reference sequence). V was pared by 0 bases and J by 1 base, with 13 bases of the junction left unmatched. CDR3 size: 18 residues. CDR3 sequence: CASSLVSPSGTDSYEQYF. The CDR3, as DNA: TGTGCCAGCAGCTTGGTCAGCCCCTCCGGGACAGATTCCTACGAGCAGTACTTC.

The chain links TRBV24-1 to TRBJ2-2, with unresolved D. This CDR3 comprises 11 residues. V was pared by 9 bases and J by 8 bases, with 9 bases between. CDR1 and CDR2 from the germline V gene are KGHDR and SFDVKD. CDR3 sequence: CATGAEGELFF. The DNA for the CDR3 is TGTGCCACCGGTGCCGAGGGGGAGCTGTTTTTT.

This chain uses TRBV5-4 with TRBJ1-5; TRBD1 is a possible D gene (5 bases). The CDR3 is 15 amino acids. V shed 4 bases and J shed 0 bases, with 11 bases lying between them. From germline, CDR1 is SGHNT and CDR2 YYREEE (reference sequence). The CDR3 protein is CASSNTGDSNQPQHF. Here the CDR3 DNA reads TGTGCCAGCAGCAACACAGGAGATAGCAATCAGCCCCAGCATTTT.

The chain employs TRBV5-4 and TRBJ2-1; possibly TRBD1 for D (5 bases). The length of the CDR3 is 16 residues. CDR1 and CDR2 from the germline V gene are SGHNT and YYREEE (reference sequence). The V end lost 0 bases, the J end lost 2 bases, and 12 bases lay between the germline ends. The CDR3 loop reads CASSLGGLPPYNEQFF. The CDR3 DNA follows: TGTGCCAGCAGCTTGGGGGGCCTACCCCCCTACAATGAGCAGTTCTTC.